These 5 T cell receptor beta chains were all obtained from the same sample, sequenced in a study of Tregs in tolerant kidney transplant recipients. TCRdb keeps only in-frame clones here, not all; method: immunoSEQ multiplex PCR. The table records 35,000 to 50,000 clones, less than 97% of them present only once. Antigens for these TCRs are unknown. Sequencing was done on a sample of Tregs from blood cultured with allogeneic cells. These receptors originate from a human donor in good health.

In DNA, the CDR3 is TGTGCCAGTAGTATTCGGAATCAGCCCCAGCATTTT. Encoded protein: CASSIRNQPQHF. This chain connects TRBV19 to TRBJ1-5; no firm D call. The germline V gene encodes CDR1 LNHDA and CDR2 SQIVND (reference sequence). This CDR3 region has 12 residues. V dropped 3 bases and J dropped 4 bases, with 4 bases sitting between them.

This chain connects TRBV7-8 to TRBJ2-7; D gene uncertain. CDR1 SGHVS and CDR2 FQNEAQ come from the germline V gene. The CDR3 is made up of 15 amino acids. The ends were cut back, 8 bases at V and 0 bases at J, with 17 bases in the middle. CDR3 in amino acids: CASWPRSTFSYEQYF. The DNA for the CDR3 is TGTGCCAGCTGGCCAAGATCGACTTTCTCCTACGAGCAGTACTTC.

The genes are TRBV7-6 and TRBJ1-2; 7 nucleotides agree with TRBD1. The CDR3 spans 14 residues. The V gene's germline CDR1 is SGHVS and CDR2 FNYEAQ. The V gene end was trimmed by 6 bases and the J gene end by 6 bases; junction bases not matched to a gene: 10. The CDR3, as DNA: TGTGCCAGCAGTCCACAACAGGGGAGCCATGGCTACACCTTC. Its translation is CASSPQQGSHGYTF.

As to this clone: One end of the junction fails to match germline, which may point to a read error. V is TRBV7-7 and J is TRBJ1-5; D uncertain. The CDR3 is 18 residues long. CDR1 SSHAT and CDR2 FNYEAQ come from the germline V gene (reference sequence). CDR3 nucleotides: TGTGCTAGCAGCTTAGCCCAACAGTTAGACCTTCTTAATCAGCCCCAGCATTTT. It yields the protein CASSLAQQLDLLNQPQHF.

This chain uses TRBV15 with TRBJ2-7; D possibly matches TRBD1 or TRBD2 (5 bases each). Trimming shortened V by 1 base and J by 5 bases, and 18 bases separated the two germline ends. The CDR3 has 16 residues. The germline gives CDR1 LNHNV, CDR2 YYDKDF (reference sequence). The CDR3 protein is CATSRVGTVDRNEQYF. The CDR3 DNA reads as TGTGCCACCAGCAGAGTCGGGACGGTCGACCGGAACGAGCAGTACTTC.